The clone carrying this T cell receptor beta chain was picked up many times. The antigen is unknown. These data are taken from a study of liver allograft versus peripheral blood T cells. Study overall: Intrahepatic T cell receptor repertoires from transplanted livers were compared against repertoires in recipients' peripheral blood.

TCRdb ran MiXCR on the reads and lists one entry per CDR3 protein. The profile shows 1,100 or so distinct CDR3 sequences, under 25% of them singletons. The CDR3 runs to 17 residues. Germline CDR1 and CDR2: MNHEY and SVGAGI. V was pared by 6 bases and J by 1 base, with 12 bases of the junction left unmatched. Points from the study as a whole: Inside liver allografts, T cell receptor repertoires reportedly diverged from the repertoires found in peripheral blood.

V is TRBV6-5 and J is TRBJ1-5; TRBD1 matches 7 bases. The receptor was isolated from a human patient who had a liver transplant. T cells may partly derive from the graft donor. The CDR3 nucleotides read TGTGCCAGCAGCCCATCTTCTTACAGGGGAAGCAATCAGCCCCAGCATTTT. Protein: CASSPSSYRGSNQPQHF.